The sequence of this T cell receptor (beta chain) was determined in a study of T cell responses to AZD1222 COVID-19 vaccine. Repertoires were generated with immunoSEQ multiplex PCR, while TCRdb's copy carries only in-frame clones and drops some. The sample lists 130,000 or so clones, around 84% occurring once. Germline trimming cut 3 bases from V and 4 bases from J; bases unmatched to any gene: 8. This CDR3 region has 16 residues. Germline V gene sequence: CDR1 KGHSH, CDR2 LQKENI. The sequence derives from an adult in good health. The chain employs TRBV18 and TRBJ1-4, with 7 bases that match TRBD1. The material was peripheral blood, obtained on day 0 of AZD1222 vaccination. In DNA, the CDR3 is TGTGCCAGCTCACCTCAAAGGGACAGTCGTAATGAAAAACTGTTTTTT. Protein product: CASSPQRDSRNEKLFF. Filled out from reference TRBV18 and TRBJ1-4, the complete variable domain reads NAGVMQNPRHLVRRRGQEARLRCSPMKGHSHVYWYRQLPEEGLKFMVYLQKENIIDESGMPKERFSAEFPKEGPSILRIQQVVRGDSAAYFCASSPQRDSRNEKLFFGSGTQLSVL.